This T cell receptor (beta chain) came from a study of cytomegalovirus exposure and HLA in healthy donors. Overall study: Previous work identified some 120 million unique TCR beta sequences from 150 million to 200 million T cells.

PCR primers comprised 60 Vbeta and 13 Jbeta primers. Using immunoSEQ multiplex PCR, the repertoire was profiled, and TCRdb retains in-frame clones only, with some absent. The sample contains 100,000 or so clones, approximately 85% of which appear only once. The CDR3 has 19 residues. Germline CDR1 is SGHNT and CDR2 is YYREEE (reference sequence). Trimming cost V 2 bases and J 4 bases; bases outside gene matches: 18. The sequenced sample consisted of PBMCs. This sequence joins TRBV5-4 and TRBJ2-3; TRBD2 matches at 8 bases. This clonotype was obtained from a man aged 25-40 years in good health and CMV-seronegative. The CDR3 reads CASSFSPARSGGPSDTQYF. CDR3 in DNA: TGTGCCAGCAGCTTCTCCCCAGCCCGATCGGGAGGGCCCTCAGATACGCAGTATTTT.